These 8 T cell receptor beta chains originate from one sample sequenced in a study of blood T cells in healthy people across ages. Sample-barcoded 5' priming and a J-beta primer mix drove a second PCR of roughly 6 to 12 cycles. TCRdb passed the 5' RACE reads through MiXCR, listing each CDR3 protein once. This sample has more than 1 million distinct CDR3 sequences, with 40% to 55% found just once. Source material: blood. The receptors were sampled from a woman aged 55-70 years in good health.

V usage is TRBV5-1 and J usage is TRBJ2-1; 10 bases map to TRBD2. After removal of 6 bases from V and 7 bases from J, the junction contained 10 bases not matched to a gene. The germline V gene has CDR1 SGHRS and CDR2 YFSETQ. The CDR3 extends over 15 amino acids. CDR3 bases: TGCGCCAGCAAGGAGGGACTAGCGTCTTTAAATGAGCAGTTCTTC. Encoded protein: CASKEGLASLNEQFF. The full variable domain, completed using reference TRBV5-1 and TRBJ2-1, is KAGVTQTPRYLIKTRGQQVTLSCSPISGHRSVSWYQQTPGQGLQFLFEYFSETQRNKGNFPGRFSGRQFSNSRSEMNVSTLELGDSALYLCASKEGLASLNEQFFGPGTRLTVL.

In this sample, this clonotype turned up a few times. The chain joins TRBV20-1 to TRBJ2-7; TRBD2 is a possible D gene (5 bases). Germline loops: CDR1 DFQATT, CDR2 SNEGSKA (reference sequence). There are 15 residues in the CDR3. Trimming pared 3 bases from V and 2 bases from J, leaving 17 bases between. The CDR3 nucleotides are TGCAGTGCTAGTGGGAAAGAGCGGCATACCTACGAGCAGTACTTC. This encodes CSASGKERHTYEQYF.

There are a few counts of this clonotype. The chain carries TRBV6-1 and TRBJ2-4; D gene unclear. The J call is doubtful: the DNA matches TRBJ2-7 better. The CDR3 is 14 amino acids. Germline V gene data show CDR1 as MNHNS and CDR2 as SASEGT. Here the CDR3 reads CASSRHPSDYEQYF. As DNA, the CDR3 is TGTGCCAGCAGTCGACACCCCTCGGATTACGAGCAGTACTTC.

The chain employs TRBV5-1 and TRBJ1-1; D is possibly TRBD1 (6 bases). The CDR3 is 14 amino acids. The germline gives CDR1 SGHRS, CDR2 YFSETQ. The germline V and J ends were trimmed by 1 base and 6 bases, with 13 bases remaining between them. The DNA for the CDR3 is TGCGCCAGCAGCTTGCAACAGGGCGACGCTGAAGCTTTCTTT. Its protein is CASSLQQGDAEAFF.

The V gene is TRBV28, the J gene TRBJ1-2; no reliable D call. Looked up from germline, CDR1 is MDHEN and CDR2 is SYDVKM. The V end lost 2 bases, the J end lost 1 base, and 11 bases lay between the germline ends. The CDR3 contains 15 residues. CDR3 nucleotides: TGTGCCAGCAGTTTACTGGGAGAAAATAACTATGGCTACACCTTC. Protein: CASSLLGENNYGYTF.

V is TRBV20-1 and J is TRBJ2-3; 7 bases map to TRBD2. The V and J ends lost 3 bases and 3 bases, in that order; junction bases with no gene match: 15. The CDR3 extends over 17 amino acids. CDR1 is DFQATT and CDR2 is SNEGSKA in the germline V gene (reference sequence). DNA for the CDR3: TGCAGTGCTAGGAAGTTTGGGGGAGGGCCGGGAACAGATACGCAGTATTTT. Protein sequence: CSARKFGGGPGTDTQYF.

This clonotype was counted between two and nine times. V is TRBV6-2 or TRBV6-3 and J is TRBJ1-1; D ambiguous. The V gene lost 3 bases and the J gene lost 1 base, with 3 bases spanning the gap. The CDR3 loop spans 12 amino acids. In germline, CDR1 is MNHEY, CDR2 SVGEGT. The CDR3 region has the DNA TGTGCCAGCAGTTATGCGAACACTGAAGCTTTCTTT. This translates into CASSYANTEAFF.

The chain combines TRBV10-1 with TRBJ2-1, with 13 bases matching TRBD2. The CDR3 length is 15 residues. CDR1 is WNHNN and CDR2 is SYGVQD in the germline V gene (reference sequence). The ends lost 8 bases at V and 1 base at J; junction bases unmatched: 2. CDR3 nucleotide sequence: TGCGCCAGCGGGGGACTAGCGGGATCCTACAATGAGCAGTTCTTC. Translating gives CASGGLAGSYNEQFF.